This TCR beta chain originates from a study of control samples from healthy donors and cancer patients. The CDR3 sequence is 10 residues long. V was pared by 6 bases and J by 8 bases, with 9 bases between. Looked up from germline, CDR1 is DFQATT and CDR2 is SNEGSKA (reference sequence). Some clones are missing from TCRdb's copy, which holds only in-frame ones; the method was immunoSEQ multiplex PCR. This sample carries some 150,000 clones, 75% to 95% of them seen once, and the ten largest clones take 5.5% to 7.5%. The specimen sequenced was blood. This rearrangement joins TRBV20-1 to TRBJ2-3; possibly TRBD2 for D (5 bases). The receptor was isolated from a man younger than 30 in good health. CDR3: CSAPSGTQYF. In nucleotides, the CDR3 is TGCAGTGCCCCGAGCGGTACGCAGTATTTT.